This T cell receptor beta chain was identified in a study of blood T cells in healthy people across ages. Donors gave around 10 milliliters of peripheral blood apiece. This clonotype turned up a few times. For the second PCR, which ran for about 6 to 12 cycles, a sample-barcoded 5' primer and a J-beta primer mix were used. Each CDR3 protein gets one entry after TCRdb re-called the 5' RACE reads with MiXCR. The sample contains some 760,000 distinct CDR3 sequences, approximately 25% of which appear only once. V was pared by 7 bases and J by 1 base, with 13 bases between. Germline V gene data show CDR1 as MNHEY and CDR2 as SMNVEV (reference sequence). The CDR3 has 14 amino acids. Separately, the same data were catalogued under a study of T cells of mothers and their children. From that second work: Added by the second PCR's M1S primer were sample barcodes and 2-4 random nucleotides.

The TCR sequence derives from a boy aged 5-17 years in good health. The sequenced sample consisted of blood. The chain joins TRBV27 to TRBJ1-1; maybe TRBD1 (5 bases). In DNA form, the CDR3 reads TGTGCCAGCAAGATCCGGGGGACGAACACTGAAGCTTTCTTT. Translating it yields CASKIRGTNTEAFF.